Shown below are 30 T cell receptor beta chains from a single sample sequenced in a study of naive and memory T cell subsets. An equimolar mix of two oligonucleotides served as the beta constant-region primer for TRBC1 and TRBC2. TCRdb reprocessed the UMI-ligation and nested PCR reads with MiXCR, giving one entry per CDR3 protein. The table includes around 160,000 distinct CDR3 sequences, approximately 17% detected once. Sequencing was carried out using naive CD4+ T cells from blood. The receptors derive from a human donor in good health.

This clonotype appeared many times. This chain links TRBV5-1 with TRBJ2-7; D is ambiguous. This CDR3 has 12 amino acids. Germline CDR1 and CDR2: SGHRS and YFSETQ. V was clipped by 3 bases and J by 0 bases, with 4 bases between them. CDR3 protein: CASSSDSYEQYF. The CDR3 region has the DNA TGCGCCAGCAGCTCCGACTCCTACGAGCAGTACTTC.

The genes are TRBV7-2 and TRBJ2-1; 7 bases fit TRBD2. CDR3 size: 15 residues. CDR1 SGHTA and CDR2 FQGNSA come from the germline V gene. Losses at the gene ends were 5 bases for V and 5 bases for J; bases not matched to a gene: 9. The CDR3 loop reads CASSAGTTCNNEQFF. The CDR3 DNA reads TGTGCCAGCAGCGCCGGGACTACTTGTAACAATGAGCAGTTCTTC.

The CDR3 sequence: CAWSDGQTTDTQYF. CDR3 bases: TGTGCCTGGAGTGACGGACAGACCACAGATACGCAGTATTTT. J is TRBJ2-3 and V is TRBV30, with D maybe TRBD1 (6 bases). The germline gives CDR1 GTSNPN, CDR2 SVGIG (reference sequence). This CDR3 region has 14 residues. The V end lost 1 base, the J end lost 2 bases, and 10 bases lay between the germline ends.

CDR3 in DNA: TGTGCCAGCAGTTTATCCGAGAACACCGGGGAGCTGTTTTTT. It encodes CASSLSENTGELFF. The chain has TRBV12-3 or TRBV12-4 and TRBJ2-2; D is ambiguous. CDR3 length equals 14 residues. V dropped 2 bases and J dropped 1 base, with 5 bases sitting between them.

This clonotype was detected a few times. The V call is TRBV6-5, the J call TRBJ2-2, with 7 bases identical to TRBD1. CDR1 and CDR2 (germline): MNHEY, SVGAGI. The CDR3 is 13 residues long. J gave up 5 bases and V 8 bases, and 5 bases lay outside the gene matches. CDR3 sequence reads: CASWDSLTGELFF. The CDR3 bases are TGTGCCAGCTGGGACAGTCTAACCGGGGAGCTGTTTTTT.

In its sample, this clonotype was seen a few times. The rearrangement uses TRBV28 and TRBJ2-5; TRBD2 agrees at 13 bases. Germline V gene lookup returns CDR1 MDHEN and CDR2 SYDVKM. Germline trimming cut 3 bases from V and 4 bases from J; bases unmatched to any gene: 8. There are 17 residues in the CDR3. The CDR3 here is CASSFWPTSGRLETQYF. The CDR3 nucleotides read TGTGCCAGCAGTTTTTGGCCGACTAGCGGGAGGTTAGAGACCCAGTACTTC.

This rearrangement joins TRBV7-2 to TRBJ2-7, with 8 bases lining up with TRBD1. V lost 3 bases to trimming and J lost 5 bases; unmatched junction nucleotides: 3. This CDR3 has 13 amino acids. The germline V gene has CDR1 SGHTA and CDR2 FQGNSA. The DNA of the CDR3 is TGTGCCAGCAGCTTGGGGGACAGGAACGAGCAGTACTTC. Residues: CASSLGDRNEQYF.

This chain links TRBV12-3 or TRBV12-4 with TRBJ2-4; TRBD1 matches 7 bases. V lost 4 bases, J lost 3 bases, and 9 bases stayed unmatched. The CDR3 has 16 residues. CDR3 DNA: TGTGCCAGCAGTTCCGCGGCCCGGGACAGCAAAAACATTCAGTACTTC. Protein: CASSSAARDSKNIQYF.

The table lists this clonotype with many counts. The chain employs TRBV7-2 and TRBJ1-4; D is unresolved. The length of the CDR3 is 15 residues. Trimming pared 5 bases from V and 0 bases from J, leaving 10 bases between. Germline V gene lookup returns CDR1 SGHTA and CDR2 FQGNSA. The CDR3 region is CASSLQVATNEKLFF. CDR3 nucleotides: TGTGCCAGCAGCCTCCAAGTCGCAACTAATGAAAAACTGTTTTTT.

This clonotype was counted a few times. J is TRBJ2-3 and V is TRBV5-1; tentative D call: TRBD2 (6 bases). The CDR3 is 15 residues long. V dropped 4 bases and J dropped 2 bases, with 14 bases sitting between them. CDR1 SGHRS and CDR2 YFSETQ come from the germline V gene. The chain's CDR3 is CASSPPGLDTDTQYF. The CDR3 coding sequence is TGCGCCAGCAGCCCACCGGGACTTGACACAGATACGCAGTATTTT.

Only a few counts were recorded for this clonotype. The J gene is TRBJ2-5, the V gene TRBV7-9; D ambiguous. The CDR3 has 12 residues. The germline V gene has CDR1 SEHNR and CDR2 FQNEAQ (reference sequence). V was shortened by 5 bases and J by 7 bases, with 11 bases between the two germline ends. Here the CDR3 DNA reads TGTGCCAGCAGCGCCTTACCCCCGACCCAGTACTTC. It specifies CASSALPPTQYF.

This clonotype was observed a handful of times. This chain links TRBV6-4 with TRBJ2-1; TRBD2 agrees at 14 bases. Germline V gene lookup returns CDR1 MRHNA and CDR2 SNTAGT. V shed 4 bases, J shed 4 bases, and the junction held 0 bases outside the gene matches. The CDR3 contains 15 residues. CDR3 region: CASSGLAGGYNEQFF. CDR3 coding DNA: TGTGCCAGCAGTGGACTAGCGGGAGGGTACAATGAGCAGTTCTTC.

V usage is TRBV7-9 and J usage is TRBJ2-1, with D possibly matching TRBD1 (6 bases). Per the germline V gene, CDR1 is SEHNR and CDR2 is FQNEAQ (reference sequence). This CDR3 has 16 amino acids. Trimming took 5 bases from V and 0 from J, leaving 14 bases between them. The CDR3 DNA sequence: TGTGCCAGCAGCCGCTTGGGGGCCAGCTCCTACAATGAGCAGTTCTTC. Its protein is CASSRLGASSYNEQFF.

This clonotype was detected a few times. The genes are TRBV7-6 and TRBJ2-6; 10 bases are a match to TRBD1. The CDR3 loop spans 18 amino acids. V lost 6 bases and J lost 0; bases outside the gene matches: 8. Per the germline V gene, CDR1 is SGHVS and CDR2 is FNYEAQ. The CDR3 DNA reads TGTGCCAGCAGAGGAGGGACAGGGGCCCACTCTGGGGCCAACGTCCTGACTTTC. Translating it yields CASRGGTGAHSGANVLTF. Variable domain in full (rest from reference TRBV7-6 and TRBJ2-6): GAGVSQSPRYKVTKRGQDVALRCDPISGHVSLYWYRQALGQGPEFLTYFNYEAQQDKSGLPNDRFSAERPEGSISTLTIQRTEQRDSAMYRCASRGGTGAHSGANVLTFGAGSRLTVL.

This clonotype occurred a few times. The chain joins TRBV9 to TRBJ2-4; D may be TRBD2 (5 bases). Deletions cut 0 bases from V and 7 bases from J, with 11 bases between. Germline assignment: CDR1 SGDLS and CDR2 YYNGEE. CDR3 length: 14 amino acids. The CDR3 sequence: CASSVAAERNIQYF. The CDR3 DNA reads as TGTGCCAGCAGCGTAGCAGCGGAAAGGAACATTCAGTACTTC.

There are a few counts of this clonotype. The chain combines TRBV29-1 with TRBJ1-3; D is perhaps TRBD1 (5 bases). CDR1 SQVTM and CDR2 ANQGSEA come from the germline V gene. The CDR3 contains 15 residues. V dropped 5 bases and J dropped 0 bases, with 14 bases sitting between them. The CDR3 sequence is CSVSSGFFSGNTIYF. The CDR3 DNA is TGCAGCGTTTCCTCAGGGTTCTTCTCTGGAAACACCATATATTTT.

Only a few counts were recorded for this clonotype. The chain couples TRBV24-1 to TRBJ2-3, with TRBD2 matching 9 bases. The CDR3 loop spans 17 amino acids. Per germline, CDR1 KGHDR and CDR2 SFDVKD. The junction had 6 bases not matched to a gene; V was cut back by 1 base and J by 2 bases. CDR3 sequence: CATSDLPGGRDTDTQYF. In DNA, the CDR3 is TGTGCCACCAGTGATTTACCCGGCGGGAGGGACACAGATACGCAGTATTTT.

This clonotype was recorded a few times. V gene TRBV12-3 or TRBV12-4 combines with J gene TRBJ2-7; 8 bases are shared with TRBD2. The CDR3 spans 15 residues. J lost 0 bases, V lost 8 bases, and 9 bases had no gene match. The CDR3 DNA reads TGTGCCAGCCGTGTAAAGACTAGCGTCTCCTACGAGCAGTACTTC. Translating it yields CASRVKTSVSYEQYF.

This clonotype has only a few counts. CDR3 amino acids: CASSAAGIQETQYF. In DNA form, the CDR3 reads TGTGCCAGCAGCGCCGCCGGGATTCAAGAGACCCAGTACTTC. The rearrangement joins TRBV7-9 to TRBJ2-5; TRBD2 is a possible D gene (5 bases). Germline-derived CDR1 and CDR2 are SEHNR and FQNEAQ (reference sequence). This CDR3 has 14 residues. V lost 5 bases and J lost 2, with 12 bases in between.

This clonotype was seen only a few times. The chain combines TRBV20-1 with TRBJ2-7; 11 bases agree with TRBD1. The V gene end was trimmed by 3 bases and the J gene end by 7 bases; junction bases not matched to a gene: 17. CDR1 and CDR2 (germline): DFQATT, SNEGSKA (reference sequence). The CDR3 length is 17 residues. The chain's CDR3 is CSASGTGGRRPTFEQYF. CDR3 DNA sequence: TGCAGTGCTAGCGGGACAGGGGGTAGACGTCCTACGTTTGAGCAGTACTTC.

This clonotype was seen only a few times. The chain couples TRBV27 to TRBJ1-5; 9 bases map to TRBD1. This CDR3 has 15 amino acids. The germline gives CDR1 MNHEY, CDR2 SMNVEV (reference sequence). After removal of 8 bases from V and 7 bases from J, the junction contained 12 bases not matched to a gene. CDR3 nucleotide sequence: TGTGCCAGCGGAAAATGGGGACAGGGTGACCAGCCCCAGCATTTT. It codes for CASGKWGQGDQPQHF.

Only a few counts were recorded for this clonotype. The rearrangement links TRBV19 to TRBJ1-5; unclear D gene. The germline V gene encodes CDR1 LNHDA and CDR2 SQIVND (reference sequence). Trimming removed 1 base from V and 3 bases from J, with 13 bases in between. CDR3 size: 16 residues. The CDR3 region is CASSIVAGLHNQPQHF. For the CDR3, the DNA is TGTGCCAGTAGTATAGTCGCCGGCCTACACAATCAGCCCCAGCATTTT.

This clonotype was detected only a few times. This chain links TRBV15 with TRBJ2-3; D ambiguous. CDR3 length: 14 residues. The V and J ends lost 1 base and 4 bases respectively, with 9 bases between them. CDR1 and CDR2 (germline): LNHNV, YYDKDF (reference sequence). The CDR3 protein is CATSRVAFPDTQYF. CDR3 in DNA: TGTGCCACCAGCAGAGTGGCTTTCCCAGATACGCAGTATTTT.

This clonotype came up a few times. V usage is TRBV24-1 and J usage is TRBJ2-1; a weak D match, TRBD2 (6 bases). CDR1 and CDR2 from the germline V gene are KGHDR and SFDVKD. This CDR3 is 16 amino acids long. Trimming took 7 bases from V and 1 from J, leaving 16 bases between them. CDR3 protein: CATSPLGTGSYNEQFF. In nucleotides, the CDR3 is TGTGCCACCAGCCCCTTAGGGACTGGGTCCTACAATGAGCAGTTCTTC.

This clonotype occurred a few times. J is TRBJ1-1 and V is TRBV19; 7 bases line up with TRBD1. The trim removed 9 bases at V and 6 bases at J, leaving 16 bases unmatched. The CDR3 is 15 amino acids. Germline V gene sequence: CDR1 LNHDA, CDR2 SQIVND (reference sequence). CDR3 in DNA: TGTGCCAGCCTACAGACAGGGCAGAGTTTGGCTGAAGCTTTCTTT. Protein product: CASLQTGQSLAEAFF. The full variable domain, completed using reference TRBV19 and TRBJ1-1, is DGGITQSPKYLFRKEGQNVTLSCEQNLNHDAMYWYRQDPGQGLRLIYYSQIVNDFQKGDIAEGYSVSREKKESFPLTVTSAQKNPTAFYLCASLQTGQSLAEAFFGQGTRLTVV.

The rearrangement joins TRBV11-2 to TRBJ2-3; tentatively, D is TRBD1 (5 bases). The CDR3 sequence is 18 residues long. Germline-derived CDR1 and CDR2 are SGHAT and FQNNGV. V lost 0 bases, J lost 4 bases, and 20 bases lay in between. The chain's CDR3 is CASSLDPGRAWDPDTQYF. In nucleotides, the CDR3 is TGTGCCAGCAGCTTAGATCCTGGCAGGGCCTGGGATCCAGATACGCAGTATTTT. Looking up the rest from reference TRBV11-2 and TRBJ2-3 gives the full variable domain: EAGVAQSPRYKIIEKRQSVAFWCNPISGHATLYWYQQILGQGPKLLIQFQNNGVVDDSQLPKDRFSAERLKGVDSTLKIQPAKLEDSAVYLCASSLDPGRAWDPDTQYFGPGTRLTVL.

The chain uses TRBV18 and TRBJ2-1; D is unresolved. Per the germline V gene, CDR1 is KGHSH and CDR2 is LQKENI. This CDR3 has 17 amino acids. V was pared by 0 bases and J by 4 bases, with 16 bases between. The CDR3 region has the DNA TGTGCCAGCTCACCACCGCTTCTTGCCAGGACGTACAATGAGCAGTTCTTC. Amino acids: CASSPPLLARTYNEQFF.

The chain has TRBV18 and TRBJ2-4; D not certain. The CDR3 has 17 amino acids. Deletions cut 1 base from V and 1 base from J, with 14 bases between. Germline CDR1 KGHSH, CDR2 LQKENI. The CDR3 DNA follows: TGTGCCAGCTCACCACAACGGTTTGCGGAGGCCAAAAACATTCAGTACTTC. Translating it yields CASSPQRFAEAKNIQYF.

This clonotype was observed a few times. This chain connects TRBV2 to TRBJ2-6; D gene unclear. Germline CDR1 is SNHLY and CDR2 is FYNNEI. The CDR3 consists of 16 residues. The germline V and J ends were trimmed by 6 bases and 4 bases, with 16 bases remaining between them. This CDR3 reads CASRQVGARGANVLTF. CDR3 nucleotide sequence: TGTGCCAGCAGACAAGTAGGAGCTAGGGGGGCCAACGTCCTGACTTTC.

The rearrangement links TRBV5-6 to TRBJ1-1, with a weak D call TRBD1 (5 bases). The CDR3 has 13 residues. V was clipped by 4 bases and J by 11 bases, with 18 bases between them. The germline gives CDR1 SGHDT, CDR2 YYEEEE. Here the CDR3 DNA reads TGTGCCAGCAGCCGGGACGTCAGGGTTGGCGCTTTCTTT. Translating gives CASSRDVRVGAFF.